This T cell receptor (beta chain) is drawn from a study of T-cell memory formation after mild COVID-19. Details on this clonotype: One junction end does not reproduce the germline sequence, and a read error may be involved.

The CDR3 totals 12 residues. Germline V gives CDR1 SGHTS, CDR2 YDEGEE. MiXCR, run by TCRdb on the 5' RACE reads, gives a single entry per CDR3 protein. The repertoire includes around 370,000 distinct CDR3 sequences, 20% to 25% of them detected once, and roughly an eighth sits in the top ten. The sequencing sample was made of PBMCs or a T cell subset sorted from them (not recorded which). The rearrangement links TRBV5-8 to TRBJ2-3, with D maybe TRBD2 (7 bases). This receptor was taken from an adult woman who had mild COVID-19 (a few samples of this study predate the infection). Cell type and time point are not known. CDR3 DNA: TGTGCCAGCAGACTCGTTGGGGGGGCTCGCCCTTTT. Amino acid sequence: CASRLVGGARPF.